These T cell receptor beta chains were read from a single sample in a study of T cells in Graves' hyperthyroidism and ophthalmopathy. Using its own MiXCR run on the multiplex PCR reads, TCRdb lists one record per CDR3 protein. The sample has hundreds of thousands of distinct CDR3 sequences, around 15% seen once. Sequenced material: blood. These receptors all come from a woman aged 18-29 years with Graves' hyperthyroidism. Each CDR3 is given with its conserved first and last residue. D genes are given only for firm matches. Only some rows state a clone size, as once, few, many or a class for expanded clones.

j_call clone_size d_call v_call cdr3_aa cdr3_nt
TRBJ2-7 many . TRBV5-1 CASSLRRTGVYEQYF TGCGCCAGCAGCTTGAGGCGGACGGGGGTCTACGAGCAGTACTTC
TRBJ2-7 . . TRBV4-1 CASSQGSGRTYEQYF TGCGCCAGCAGCCAAGGGTCTGGCAGAACCTACGAGCAGTACTTC
TRBJ2-5 many . TRBV2 CASSGQERIQETQYF TGTGCCAGCAGTGGACAGGAGCGGATCCAAGAGACCCAGTACTTC
TRBJ1-1 many . TRBV30 CAWSAPRQAAEAFF TGTGCCTGGAGTGCCCCCCGACAGGCGGCTGAAGCTTTCTTT
TRBJ1-6 . . TRBV30 CAWRPGLIDYNSPLHF TGTGCCTGGAGGCCTGGACTGATAGACTATAATTCACCCCTCCACTTT
TRBJ2-7 many TRBD1 TRBV12-3/TRBV12-4 CASSSPETGIYEQYF TGTGCCAGCAGTTCTCCCGAGACAGGGATCTACGAGCAGTACTTC
TRBJ1-1 few TRBD1 TRBV25-1 CASIQGTGNTEAFF TGTGCCAGCATACAGGGGACAGGGAACACTGAAGCTTTCTTT
TRBJ2-6 many TRBD1 TRBV28 CASSQGQAFRANVLTF TGTGCCAGCAGCCAAGGACAGGCATTTAGGGCCAACGTCCTGACTTTC
TRBJ1-1 . TRBD1 TRBV5-5 CASNAVTGGTEAFF TGTGCCAGCAACGCCGTCACAGGGGGGACTGAAGCTTTCTTT
TRBJ1-5 few . TRBV2 CASSEGALSQPQHF TGTGCCAGCAGTGAAGGGGCTCTATCTCAGCCCCAGCATTTT
TRBJ2-1 many TRBD2 TRBV20-1 CSALLRREGHYNEQFF TGCAGTGCTCTCCTCCGGCGGGAGGGCCACTACAATGAGCAGTTCTTC
TRBJ1-1 many . TRBV29-1 CSVEEPQEAFF TGCAGCGTTGAAGAGCCACAAGAAGCTTTCTTT
TRBJ1-6 many . TRBV30 CAWSVNQDSPLHF TGTGCCTGGAGTGTGAACCAAGATTCACCCCTCCACTTT